This TCR beta chain was sequenced in a study of blood T cell repertoires in COVID-19. As for the study in general: From T cells, B-cell-depleted T cells, or PBMCs came the material, which was cDNA or gDNA.

In the study's own analysis: Cell counts per sample came from amplifying reference gene primers. TCRdb's table, derived via immunoSEQ multiplex PCR, lists solely in-frame clones and lacks some. V and J calls plus clone size are reproduced from that table; the DNA served to infer D and trimming. The table has over 60,000 clones, approximately 90% seen once. The sequence came from a man in his 70s with active or convalescent COVID-19. The sample was peripheral blood.

CDR3 sequence reads: CASSLASGGTDTQYF. The CDR3 DNA sequence: TGTGCCAGCAGCTTAGCTAGCGGGGGCACAGATACGCAGTATTTT. This chain joins TRBV7-9 and TRBJ2-3; TRBD2 matches 8 bases. The CDR3 spans 15 residues. J lost 1 base, V lost 0 bases, and 0 bases had no gene match. The germline CDR1 and CDR2 sequences are SEHNR and FQNEAQ (reference sequence). Filled out from reference TRBV7-9 and TRBJ2-3, the complete variable domain reads DTGVSQNPRHKITKRGQNVTFRCDPISEHNRLYWYRQTLGQGPEFLTYFQNEAQLEKSRLLSDRFSAERPKGSFSTLEIQRTEQGDSAMYLCASSLASGGTDTQYFGPGTRLTVL.